Listed below are T cell receptor beta chains from one sample, sequenced in a study of T-cell memory formation after mild COVID-19. TCRdb re-called the 5' RACE reads with MiXCR, one entry per CDR3 protein. This table has approximately 50,000 distinct CDR3 sequences, roughly 12% appearing once. The sample taken for sequencing was PBMCs or a T cell subset sorted from them (not recorded which). Source of these receptors: a young man who had mild COVID-19 (a few samples of this study predate the infection). Cell type and time point are not known. Each CDR3 is given with its conserved first and last residue. A D gene is named only where the DNA matches it firmly. Rows may omit the clone size; those that give it use once, few, many or a size class.

>TRBJ1-6|TRBV3-1|.|few
CASSSQRYSPLHF
TGTGCCAGCAGCTCTCAACGGTATTCACCCCTCCACTTT
>TRBJ2-4|TRBV28|TRBD1|.
CASSLPTGLQRNIQYF
TGTGCCAGCAGTCTTCCGACAGGGCTCCAACGGAACATTCAGTACTTC
>TRBJ2-7|TRBV20-1|.|few
CSARDGGDEQYF
TGCAGTGCTAGAGACGGGGGCGACGAGCAGTACTTC
>TRBJ1-5|TRBV6-2/TRBV6-3|.|.
CASSSAGGGHFNQPQHF
TGTGCCAGCAGCTCCGCAGGCGGGGGGCACTTCAATCAGCCCCAGCATTTT
>TRBJ2-3|TRBV21-1|.|.
CASSKGPIAATTDTQYF
TGTGCCAGCAGCAAGGGCCCTATAGCAGCCACCACAGATACGCAGTATTTT
>TRBJ1-1|TRBV3-1|.|few
CASSQRTQNTEAFF
TGTGCCAGCAGCCAAAGGACACAGAACACTGAAGCTTTCTTT
>TRBJ2-3|TRBV5-1|.|few
CASSLSASTDTQYF
TGCGCCAGCAGCTTGTCCGCCTCCACAGATACGCAGTATTTT
>TRBJ1-4|TRBV29-1|.|.
CAVQEAGEKLFF
TGCGCCGTGCAGGAAGCGGGTGAAAAACTGTTTTTT
>TRBJ2-1|TRBV5-1|TRBD1|many
CASSRTGQENEQFF
TGCGCCAGCAGCAGGACAGGGCAGGAGAATGAGCAGTTCTTC
>TRBJ2-2|TRBV7-2|.|.
CASSLESGNTGELFF
TGTGCCAGCAGCTTAGAGTCTGGGAACACCGGGGAGCTGTTTTTT
>TRBJ2-1|TRBV5-4|.|few
CASSWGLGEQFF
TGTGCCAGCAGCTGGGGGTTGGGTGAGCAGTTCTTC
>TRBJ1-2|TRBV24-1|.|.
CATSGGQGQQHGYTF
TGTGCCACCAGTGGGGGGCAGGGGCAGCAGCATGGCTACACCTTC
>TRBJ2-3|TRBV5-1|TRBD2|.
CASSLRSSGANTDTQYF
TGCGCCAGCAGCTTGAGGTCTAGCGGGGCCAACACAGATACGCAGTATTTT
>TRBJ2-1|TRBV4-2|.|.
CASSPVGGAEQFF
TGTGCCAGCAGCCCCGTGGGGGGGGCTGAGCAGTTCTTC
>TRBJ1-2|TRBV4-1|TRBD1|.
CASSPPGQSGGYTF
TGCGCCAGCAGCCCCCCGGGACAGTCCGGCGGCTACACCTTC
>TRBJ1-2|TRBV3-1|TRBD1|.
CASSQVSGTGGRGYTF
TGTGCCAGCAGCCAAGTTTCCGGGACAGGGGGCCGTGGCTACACCTTC
>TRBJ1-1|TRBV24-1|.|many
CATRFGEAFF
TGTGCCACCAGATTCGGTGAAGCTTTCTTT
>TRBJ2-7|TRBV5-1|.|.
CASSLGPASSYEQYF
TGCGCCAGCAGCTTAGGACCGGCAAGCTCCTACGAGCAGTACTTC
>TRBJ2-2|TRBV20-1|TRBD1|few
CSATRTGGLDTGELFF
TGCAGTGCTACCCGGACAGGGGGATTGGACACCGGGGAGCTGTTTTTT
>TRBJ2-2|TRBV12-3/TRBV12-4|.|few
CASTSGYTGELFF
TGTGCCAGCACTTCTGGTTACACCGGGGAGCTGTTTTTT
>TRBJ1-1|TRBV4-1|.|few
CASSQDRGGNTEAFF
TGCGCCAGCAGCCAAGATCGAGGGGGGAACACTGAAGCTTTCTTT
>TRBJ1-2|TRBV5-5|.|.
CASSLAGSYGYTF
TGTGCCAGCAGCTTGGCAGGGAGCTATGGCTACACCTTC
>TRBJ1-4|TRBV7-2|.|.
CASSITGLNEKLFF
TGTGCCAGCAGCATCACAGGTCTTAATGAAAAACTGTTTTTT
>TRBJ2-2|TRBV29-1|.|few
CSVEDRVGELFF
TGCAGCGTTGAAGATCGGGTCGGGGAGCTGTTTTTT
>TRBJ1-2|TRBV12-3/TRBV12-4|TRBD1|few
CASRLGGLGGYTF
TGTGCCAGCAGGCTAGGGGGCCTCGGTGGCTACACCTTC
>TRBJ1-4|TRBV12-3/TRBV12-4|TRBD1|few
CASSSQGAEKLFF
TGTGCCAGCAGTAGTCAGGGGGCGGAAAAACTGTTTTTT
>TRBJ1-1|TRBV12-3/TRBV12-4|.|.
CASSLVEAFF
TGTGCCAGCAGTTTGGTTGAAGCTTTCTTT